The sequence of this T cell receptor beta chain was determined in a study of CD8+CD57+ T cells in acquired aplastic anemia. This CDR3 has 13 amino acids. Trimming at V came to 0 bases and at J to 10 bases, leaving 1 base not matched to a gene. Per germline, CDR1 DFQATT and CDR2 SNEGSKA (reference sequence). The TCR beta profiling, which covered VDJ combination and CDR3 sequence, was carried out using genomic DNA as the template. TCRdb re-derived calls from the reads in MiXCR, one entry per CDR3 protein. Altogether 100,000 to 120,000 distinct CDR3 sequences are present, around 53% being singletons, with the ten largest covering 30% to 35%.

The sequenced sample consisted of sorted CD4+, CD8+, or CD8+CD57+ T cells (not recorded which) from PBMCs. This chain joins TRBV20-1 and TRBJ1-6, with 9 bases that match TRBD1. The TCR comes from a human donor in good health, serving as a control. In nucleotides, the CDR3 is TGCAGTGCTAGAGAGGACAGGGGATCACCCCTCCACTTT. The encoded protein is CSAREDRGSPLHF.